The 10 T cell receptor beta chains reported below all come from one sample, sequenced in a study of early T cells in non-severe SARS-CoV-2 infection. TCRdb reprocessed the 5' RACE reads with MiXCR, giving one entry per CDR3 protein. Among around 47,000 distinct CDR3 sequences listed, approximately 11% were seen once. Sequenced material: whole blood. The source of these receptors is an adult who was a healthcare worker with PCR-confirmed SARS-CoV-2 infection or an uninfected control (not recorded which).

In nucleotides, the CDR3 is TGCGCCAGCAGCTTGGCCGGTTTTCAGGGCTCTGGGGCCAACGTCCTGACTTTC. Protein sequence: CASSLAGFQGSGANVLTF. The J gene is TRBJ2-6, the V gene TRBV5-1; D may be TRBD1 (5 bases). Germline V CDR1 and CDR2: SGHRS, YFSETQ. The CDR3 length is 18 residues. With 0 bases removed from V and 0 bases from J, the gap between germline ends came to 13 bases.

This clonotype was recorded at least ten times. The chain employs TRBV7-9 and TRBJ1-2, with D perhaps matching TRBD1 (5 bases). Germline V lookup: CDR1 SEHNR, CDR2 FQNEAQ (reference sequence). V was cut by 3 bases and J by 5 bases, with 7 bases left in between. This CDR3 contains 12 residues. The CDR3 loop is CASSFRAYGYTF. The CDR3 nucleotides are TGTGCCAGCAGCTTCAGGGCTTATGGCTACACCTTC.

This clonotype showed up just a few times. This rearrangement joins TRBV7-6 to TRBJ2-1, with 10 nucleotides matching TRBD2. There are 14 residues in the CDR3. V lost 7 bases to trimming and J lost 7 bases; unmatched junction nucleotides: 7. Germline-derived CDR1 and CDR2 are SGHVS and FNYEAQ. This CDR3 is CASNVAGGSNEQFF. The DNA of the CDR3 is TGTGCCAGCAACGTAGCGGGGGGAAGTAATGAGCAGTTCTTC.

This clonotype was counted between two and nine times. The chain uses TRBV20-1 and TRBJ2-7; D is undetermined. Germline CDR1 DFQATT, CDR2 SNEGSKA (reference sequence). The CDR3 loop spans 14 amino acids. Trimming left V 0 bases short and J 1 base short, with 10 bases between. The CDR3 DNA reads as TGCAGTGCTAGAGATCCACAGCGATCCTACGAGCAGTACTTC. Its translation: CSARDPQRSYEQYF.

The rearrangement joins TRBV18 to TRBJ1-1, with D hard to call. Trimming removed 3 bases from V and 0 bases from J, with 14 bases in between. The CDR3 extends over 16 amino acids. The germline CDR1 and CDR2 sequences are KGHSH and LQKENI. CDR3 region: CASSPGIGSLNTEAFF. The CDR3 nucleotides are TGTGCCAGCTCACCCGGGATAGGAAGCCTGAACACTGAAGCTTTCTTT.

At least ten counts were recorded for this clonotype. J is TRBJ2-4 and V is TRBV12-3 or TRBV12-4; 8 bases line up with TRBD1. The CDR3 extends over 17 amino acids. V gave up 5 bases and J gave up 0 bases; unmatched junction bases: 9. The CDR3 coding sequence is TGTGCCAGCAGTCCCGGGACAGGAAACCTAGCCAAAAACATTCAGTACTTC. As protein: CASSPGTGNLAKNIQYF.

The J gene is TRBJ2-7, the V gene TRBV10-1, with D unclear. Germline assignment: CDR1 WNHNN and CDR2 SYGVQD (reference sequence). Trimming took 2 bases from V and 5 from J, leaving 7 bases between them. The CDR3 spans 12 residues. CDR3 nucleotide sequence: TGCGCCAGCAGTGAGCCGGGTGACGAGCAGTACTTC. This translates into CASSEPGDEQYF.

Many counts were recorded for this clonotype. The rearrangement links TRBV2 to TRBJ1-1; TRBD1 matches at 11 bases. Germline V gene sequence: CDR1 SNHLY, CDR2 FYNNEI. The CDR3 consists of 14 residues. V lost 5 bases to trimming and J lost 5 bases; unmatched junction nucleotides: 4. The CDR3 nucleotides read TGTGCCAGCAGTTGGGACAGGGGGTCAACTGAAGCTTTCTTT. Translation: CASSWDRGSTEAFF.

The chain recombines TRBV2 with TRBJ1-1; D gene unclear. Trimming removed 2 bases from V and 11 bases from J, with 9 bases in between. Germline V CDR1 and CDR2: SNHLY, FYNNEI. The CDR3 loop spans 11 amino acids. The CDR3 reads CASSEPDTAFF. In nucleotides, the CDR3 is TGTGCCAGCAGTGAACCCGACACTGCTTTCTTT.

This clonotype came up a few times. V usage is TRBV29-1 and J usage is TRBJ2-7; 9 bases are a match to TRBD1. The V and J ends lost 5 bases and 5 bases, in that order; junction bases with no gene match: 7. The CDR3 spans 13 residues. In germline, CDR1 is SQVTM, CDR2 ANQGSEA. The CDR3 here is CSVFSDRGDEQYF. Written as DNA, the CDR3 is TGCAGCGTTTTCTCGGACAGGGGAGACGAGCAGTACTTC.